The TCR beta chain described here comes from a study of blood T cells in healthy people across ages. Notes on the study in general: Because sorting was not performed, PBMCs prevented conclusive naive versus antigen-experienced comparison.

The germline V gene has CDR1 SGHRS and CDR2 YFSETQ. The V and J ends lost 4 bases and 2 bases respectively, with 13 bases between them. This CDR3 has 15 residues. Details on this clonotype: Its cognate antigen is unknown.

With a J-beta primer mix and a sample-barcoded 5' primer, a second PCR ran about 7 to 11 cycles. Every cDNA molecule bore a tag from a template-switch adaptor containing 12 random nucleotides. Individual samples furnished no less than 2.5 million CDR3-containing paired-end reads apiece. TCRdb used MiXCR to reprocess the 5' RACE reads, holding one entry per CDR3 protein. The sample lists around 1,700,000 distinct CDR3 sequences, about 28% seen once, with roughly 8.2% in the top ten. The authors isolated at least 7 million PBMCs per sample. This TCR came from a woman aged 25-40 years in good health. Input material: blood. The chain carries TRBV5-1 and TRBJ2-4, with unresolved D. The CDR3 DNA is TGCGCCAGCAGCGGAGATGGCGGCACCAAAAACATTCAGTACTTC. Translating gives CASSGDGGTKNIQYF.